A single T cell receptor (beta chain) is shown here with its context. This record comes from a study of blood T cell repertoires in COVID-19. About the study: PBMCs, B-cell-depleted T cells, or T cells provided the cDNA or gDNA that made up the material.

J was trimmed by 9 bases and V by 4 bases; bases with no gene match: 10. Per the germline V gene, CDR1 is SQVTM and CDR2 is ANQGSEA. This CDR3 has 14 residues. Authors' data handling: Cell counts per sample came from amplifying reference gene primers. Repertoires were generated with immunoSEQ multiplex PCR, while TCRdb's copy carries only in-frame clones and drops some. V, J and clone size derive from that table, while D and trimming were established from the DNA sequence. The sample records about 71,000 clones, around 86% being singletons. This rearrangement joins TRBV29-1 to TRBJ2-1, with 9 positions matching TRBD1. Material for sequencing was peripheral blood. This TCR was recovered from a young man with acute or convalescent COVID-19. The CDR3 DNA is TGCAGCGTTGGAGGAGACAGGGGGTCTGGTGAGCAGTTCTTC. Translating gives CSVGGDRGSGEQFF.